Listed below are T cell receptor beta chains from one sample, sequenced in a study of T cell changes during pregnancy in multiple sclerosis. Repertoires were generated with immunoSEQ multiplex PCR, while TCRdb's copy carries only in-frame clones and drops some. The sample records 70,000 to 100,000 clones, roughly 91% being singletons. The specimen comprised peripheral blood, sampled in the first trimester of pregnancy. Source of these receptors: a female donor with multiple sclerosis, enrolled in a pregnancy study. Each CDR3 is given with its conserved first and last residue. The D gene is left open where the match is weak. Some rows mark clone size as missing; the rest say once, few, many or name a class of expanded clone.

V gene	D gene	J gene	clone size	CDR3 protein	CDR3 DNA
TRBV2	TRBD2	TRBJ2-5	.	CASRATSGETQYF	TGTGCCAGCAGAGCAACTAGCGGAGAGACCCAGTACTTC
TRBV30	TRBD1	TRBJ1-5	once	CAWSAPGQLIYSNQPQHF	TGTGCCTGGAGCGCTCCGGGACAGCTCATATATAGCAATCAGCCCCAGCATTTT
TRBV7-3	TRBD1	TRBJ2-3	.	CASSLVGQGDTQYF	TGTGCCAGCAGCTTAGTGGGACAGGGTGATACGCAGTATTTT
TRBV4-1	TRBD2	TRBJ2-3	.	CASSQDRTSGTDTQYF	TGCGCCAGCAGCCAAGATCGGACTAGCGGCACAGATACGCAGTATTTT
TRBV27	TRBD1	TRBJ1-2	.	CASSPDRGPSYGYTF	TGTGCCAGCAGTCCCGACAGGGGGCCTTCTTATGGCTACACCTTC
TRBV13	.	TRBJ2-4	.	CASSLGTGKAKNIQYF	TGTGCCAGCAGCTTAGGGACAGGAAAAGCCAAAAACATTCAGTACTTC
TRBV2	TRBD1	TRBJ1-6	.	CASRGQGESPLHF	TGTGCCAGCAGAGGACAGGGAGAATCACCCCTCCACTTT
TRBV7-9	.	TRBJ2-3	.	CASSQQTDTQYF	TGTGCCAGCAGCCAACAAACAGATACGCAGTATTTT
TRBV7-3	.	TRBJ1-1	few	CASSLMGAGNTEAFF	TGTGCCAGCAGCTTAATGGGGGCAGGGAACACTGAAGCTTTCTTT
TRBV13	TRBD2	TRBJ2-3	.	CASSSRLATNTQYF	TGTGCCAGCAGCTCCAGACTAGCGACCAATACGCAGTATTTT
TRBV6-1	.	TRBJ1-1	.	CASSGRQDAPLEAFF	TGTGCCAGCAGTGGACGACAGGATGCCCCACTTGAAGCTTTCTTT
TRBV29-1	TRBD2	TRBJ2-1	.	CSVPRPERGGNEQFF	TGCAGCGTTCCCCGCCCGGAGCGGGGGGGCAATGAGCAGTTCTTC
TRBV5-1	.	TRBJ2-5	.	CASSLGAGRETQYF	TGCGCCAGCAGCTTGGGCGCAGGGCGAGAGACCCAGTACTTC
TRBV4-1	.	TRBJ2-7	.	CASSQGGRGRPDRYEQYF	TGCGCCAGCAGCCAAGGGGGTCGGGGAAGGCCCGACCGATACGAGCAGTACTTC
TRBV19	.	TRBJ2-7	.	CASSDDYYEQYF	TGTGCCAGTAGCGATGACTACTACGAGCAGTACTTC
TRBV15	.	TRBJ1-5	.	CATSRDGGPARVIKQPQHF	TGTGCCACCAGCAGAGATGGTGGGCCCGCCAGGGTAATCAAACAGCCCCAGCATTTT
TRBV6-5	TRBD1	TRBJ2-7	.	CASTLTGGSYEQYF	TGTGCCAGCACTTTGACAGGGGGTTCCTACGAGCAGTACTTC
TRBV7-3	TRBD1	TRBJ2-2	.	CASSLTGTGTGELFF	TGTGCCAGCAGCTTGACAGGGACGGGGACCGGGGAGCTGTTTTTT
TRBV6-1	TRBD1	TRBJ2-5	.	CASSEPTGGETQYF	TGTGCCAGCAGTGAACCCACAGGGGGAGAGACCCAGTACTTC
TRBV6-5	TRBD1	TRBJ1-1	.	CASSYEYRGTEAFF	TGTGCCAGCAGTTACGAGTACAGGGGCACTGAAGCTTTCTTT
TRBV6-5	.	TRBJ1-2	few	CASSYSISAGMLGYTF	TGTGCCAGCAGTTACTCGATCTCGGCAGGCATGCTTGGCTACACCTTC
TRBV30	.	TRBJ1-6	.	CAWSDKGAGGSPLHF	TGTGCCTGGAGTGACAAAGGGGCTGGTGGCTCACCCCTCCACTTT
TRBV7-8	TRBD2	TRBJ2-7	.	CASSLGLAYYEQYF	TGTGCCAGCAGCTTAGGACTAGCGTACTACGAGCAGTACTTC
TRBV2	.	TRBJ2-7	once	CASMGRNYEQYF	TGTGCCAGCATGGGCAGAAACTACGAGCAGTACTTC
TRBV6-1	.	TRBJ1-5	.	CATLTVSNQPQHF	TGTGCCACCCTGACAGTAAGCAATCAGCCCCAGCATTTT
TRBV5-1	TRBD2	TRBJ2-7	.	CASSTTSGGSYEQYF	TGCGCCAGCAGCACAACTAGCGGGGGTTCCTACGAGCAGTACTTC
TRBV7-2	TRBD1	TRBJ1-2	few	CASSLGPQGANYGYTF	TGTGCCAGCAGTTTAGGCCCACAGGGGGCTAACTATGGCTACACCTTC
TRBV9	.	TRBJ1-4	.	CASSVEGLPNEKLFF	TGTGCCAGCAGCGTAGAGGGACTTCCTAATGAAAAACTGTTTTTT
TRBV5-6	.	TRBJ1-6	.	CASSLFQSYNSPLHF	TGTGCCAGCAGCTTGTTCCAGTCCTATAATTCACCCCTCCACTTT
TRBV18	.	TRBJ2-1	.	CASSPGQVSYNEQFF	TGTGCCAGCTCACCAGGCCAGGTCTCATACAATGAGCAGTTCTTC
TRBV13	.	TRBJ1-4	.	CASSTWTEGREKLFF	TGTGCCAGCAGCACCTGGACTGAAGGGCGTGAAAAACTGTTTTTT
TRBV5-1	TRBD1	TRBJ2-7	.	CASRITGTESYEQYF	TGCGCCAGCAGGATCACCGGGACAGAGTCCTACGAGCAGTACTTC
TRBV7-9	.	TRBJ2-1	.	CASSFTGENNEQFF	TGTGCCAGCAGCTTTACGGGGGAGAACAATGAGCAGTTCTTC
TRBV7-3	TRBD2	TRBJ2-1	.	CASSPMGGLREQFF	TGTGCCAGCAGCCCGATGGGAGGGTTAAGGGAGCAGTTCTTC
TRBV13	.	TRBJ1-2	.	CASSDGRGGYGYTF	TGTGCCAGCAGCGATGGGAGAGGTGGCTATGGCTACACCTTC
TRBV29-1	.	TRBJ1-1	few	CSGKGMGRGPEAFF	TGCAGCGGAAAGGGGATGGGGCGGGGGCCTGAAGCTTTCTTT
TRBV5-1	.	TRBJ2-7	.	CASSPDGYEQYF	TGCGCCAGCAGTCCAGACGGGTACGAGCAGTACTTC
TRBV7-9	.	TRBJ1-5	.	CASSFQGLNQPQHF	TGTGCCAGCAGCTTTCAGGGGCTCAATCAGCCCCAGCATTTT
TRBV7-6	TRBD1	TRBJ2-2	.	CASSLGQGAFTGELFF	TGTGCCAGCAGCCTGGGACAGGGAGCTTTCACCGGGGAGCTGTTTTTT
TRBV7-2	.	TRBJ2-7	.	CASSLAGQFQQYF	TGTGCCAGCAGCTTAGCCGGACAGTTTCAGCAGTACTTC
TRBV7-3	TRBD1	TRBJ2-5	.	CASSRTGGAETQYF	TGTGCCAGCAGCCGGACAGGGGGCGCGGAGACCCAGTACTTC
TRBV2	.	TRBJ2-1	.	CASSEAQGPNNEQFF	TGTGCCAGCAGTGAAGCGCAGGGCCCTAACAATGAGCAGTTCTTC
TRBV7-9	.	TRBJ2-3	.	CASSPPAGSTDTQYF	TGTGCCAGCAGCCCGCCCGCGGGTAGCACAGATACGCAGTATTTT
TRBV5-4	.	TRBJ2-3	.	CASSLSGTDTQYF	TGTGCCAGCAGCTTGAGCGGGACAGATACGCAGTATTTT
TRBV9	.	TRBJ2-2	.	CASSVAVGRGAGHTGELFF	TGTGCCAGCAGCGTAGCGGTAGGTCGGGGGGCAGGACACACCGGGGAGCTGTTTTTT
TRBV6-1	TRBD1	TRBJ1-2	.	CASSAISGGHANYGYTF	TGTGCCAGCAGTGCGATTTCAGGGGGTCATGCTAACTATGGCTACACCTTC
TRBV18	TRBD1	TRBJ1-1	once	CASSPRQGDTEAFF	TGTGCCAGCTCACCCAGACAGGGAGACACTGAAGCTTTCTTT
TRBV18	TRBD1	TRBJ1-1	.	CASSHDRGGTEAFF	TGTGCCAGCTCACACGACAGGGGGGGCACTGAAGCTTTCTTT
TRBV11-2	.	TRBJ1-5	.	CASSLSGGGNQPQHF	TGTGCCAGCAGCTTAAGCGGGGGCGGCAATCAGCCCCAGCATTTT
TRBV2	TRBD1	TRBJ1-5	.	CASNLQGAGNQPQHF	TGTGCCAGCAACTTACAGGGGGCGGGCAATCAGCCCCAGCATTTT
TRBV11-1	TRBD2	TRBJ2-1	.	CASSLFPTSGNYNEQFF	TGTGCCAGCAGCCTCTTTCCGACTAGCGGAAACTACAATGAGCAGTTCTTC
TRBV27	.	TRBJ1-2	.	CASSFNSDNNGYTF	TGTGCCAGCAGTTTTAATTCGGACAACAATGGCTACACCTTC
TRBV7-2	TRBD1	TRBJ2-7	.	CASSYFDSGTAYEQYF	TGTGCCAGCAGCTACTTCGACTCCGGGACAGCCTACGAGCAGTACTTC
TRBV6-5	TRBD2	TRBJ2-1	once	CASSTSGEGLEQFF	TGTGCCAGCAGTACCTCGGGGGAGGGGCTTGAGCAGTTCTTC
TRBV6-5	.	TRBJ2-3	.	CASSLQNTDTQYF	TGTGCCAGCAGTTTACAGAACACAGATACGCAGTATTTT
TRBV4-1	.	TRBJ2-1	.	CASSQAQGISYNEQFF	TGCGCCAGCAGCCAAGCACAGGGTATATCCTACAATGAGCAGTTCTTC
TRBV20-1	.	TRBJ1-1	once	CSAGAEGGAFF	TGCAGTGCTGGGGCGGAGGGAGGAGCTTTCTTT
TRBV2	TRBD2	TRBJ2-3	.	CASSNGLATSAQYF	TGTGCCAGCAGTAACGGACTAGCCACGAGTGCGCAGTATTTT
TRBV10-3	TRBD1	TRBJ2-1	.	CAISGVRGYGNEQFF	TGTGCCATCAGTGGTGTCAGGGGGTACGGCAATGAGCAGTTCTTC
TRBV5-1	TRBD2	TRBJ2-1	.	CASSLAWLAGGYNEQFF	TGCGCCAGCAGCTTGGCCTGGCTAGCGGGGGGTTACAATGAGCAGTTCTTC